This T cell receptor (beta chain) was obtained from a study of Graves' ophthalmopathy and Graves' hyperthyroidism. As the template, RNA transcripts were used to amplify TCR beta CDR3 regions. RT-PCR was first run with HTBI primers, then multiplex PCR in a second round. MiXCR, applied by TCRdb to the multiplex PCR reads, yields one record per CDR3 protein. The data contain 300,000 to 450,000 distinct CDR3 sequences, approximately 18% of them singletons. This clonotype has at least ten counts. The sample comprised peripheral blood. This TCR came from an adult woman with stable Graves' hyperthyroidism.

The CDR3 is CASSGQGGGNQPQHF. Here the CDR3 DNA reads TGTGCCAGCAGCGGCCAGGGGGGGGGCAATCAGCCCCAGCATTTT. V usage is TRBV7-2 and J usage is TRBJ1-5, with 7 bases matching TRBD1. Germline V gene data show CDR1 as SGHTA and CDR2 as FQGNSA. This CDR3 has 15 amino acids. Losses at the gene ends were 5 bases for V and 2 bases for J; bases not matched to a gene: 6.